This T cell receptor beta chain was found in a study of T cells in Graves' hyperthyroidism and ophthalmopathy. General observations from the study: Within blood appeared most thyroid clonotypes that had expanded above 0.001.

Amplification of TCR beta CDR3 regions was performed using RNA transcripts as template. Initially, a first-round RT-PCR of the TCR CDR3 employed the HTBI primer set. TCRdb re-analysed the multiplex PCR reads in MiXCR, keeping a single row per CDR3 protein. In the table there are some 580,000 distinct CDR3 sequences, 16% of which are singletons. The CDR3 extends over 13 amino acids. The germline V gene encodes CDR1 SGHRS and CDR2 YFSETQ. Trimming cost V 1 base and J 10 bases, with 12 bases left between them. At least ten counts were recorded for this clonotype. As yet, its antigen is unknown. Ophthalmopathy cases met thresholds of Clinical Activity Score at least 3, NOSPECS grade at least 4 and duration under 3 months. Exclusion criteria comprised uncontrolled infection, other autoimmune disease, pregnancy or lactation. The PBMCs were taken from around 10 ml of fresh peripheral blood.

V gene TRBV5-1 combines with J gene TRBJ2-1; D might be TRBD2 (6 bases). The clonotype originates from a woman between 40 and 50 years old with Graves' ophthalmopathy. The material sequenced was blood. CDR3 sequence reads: CASSLSGGHEQFF. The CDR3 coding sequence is TGCGCCAGCAGCTTGTCCGGAGGGCACGAGCAGTTCTTC.